Below, 22 T cell receptor beta chains from the same sample are listed, as sequenced in a study of cytomegalovirus exposure and HLA in healthy donors. Clones were read by immunoSEQ multiplex PCR, and TCRdb kept only the in-frame ones, dropping some. Here the sample spans 100,000 to 150,000 clones, roughly 82% being singletons. The sequenced sample consisted of PBMCs. These receptor sequences come from a man aged 18 to 35 in good health and CMV-seronegative.

The chain joins TRBV7-8 to TRBJ1-2; D is possibly TRBD1 (6 bases). The V end was cut by 5 bases, the J end by 7 bases, with 14 bases between. CDR1 is SGHVS and CDR2 is FQNEAQ in the germline V gene. The CDR3 is made up of 13 amino acids. The CDR3 coding sequence is TGTGCCAGCAGCAACAGGGATCCCTCTGGCTACACCTTC. Translating it yields CASSNRDPSGYTF.

The CDR3 nucleotides read TGTGCCAGCAGTTCCGGGACACATGGCACAGATACGCAGTATTTT. The encoded protein is CASSSGTHGTDTQYF. J is TRBJ2-3 and V is TRBV6-5, with D possibly being TRBD1 (6 bases). V was cut by 4 bases and J by 1 base, with 12 bases left in between. The CDR3 spans 15 residues. CDR1 MNHEY and CDR2 SVGAGI come from the germline V gene.

The chain is built from TRBV13 and TRBJ2-1; 7 nucleotides align to TRBD1. The CDR3 consists of 15 residues. J gave up 5 bases and V 2 bases, and 6 bases lay outside the gene matches. Germline V lookup: CDR1 PRHDT, CDR2 FYEKMQ (reference sequence). CDR3 protein: CASSLLTGKNNEQFF. In nucleotides, the CDR3 is TGTGCCAGCAGCTTACTGACAGGGAAGAACAATGAGCAGTTCTTC. The full variable domain, its missing parts supplied by reference TRBV13 and TRBJ2-1, is AAGVIQSPRHLIKEKRETATLKCYPIPRHDTVYWYQQGPGQDPQFLISFYEKMQSDKGSIPDRFSAQQFSDYHSELNMSSLELGDSALYFCASSLLTGKNNEQFFGPGTRLTVL.

The chain uses TRBV11-2 and TRBJ1-1; 7 bases are a match to TRBD1. CDR3 size: 13 residues. V gave up 2 bases and J gave up 8 bases; unmatched junction bases: 5. Germline V CDR1 and CDR2: SGHAT, FQNNGV. The CDR3 sequence: CASSLRQDREAFF. The CDR3 nucleotides read TGTGCCAGCAGCTTACGACAGGACAGGGAAGCTTTCTTT.

The chain employs TRBV15 and TRBJ2-1; 7 bases map to TRBD2. Germline lookup yields CDR1 LNHNV and CDR2 YYDKDF (reference sequence). After removal of 3 bases from V and 2 bases from J, the junction contained 13 bases not matched to a gene. This CDR3 comprises 18 residues. CDR3 nucleotide sequence: TGTGCCACCAGCAGGGGGGATCAGCGGGGTTGGGCCTACAATGAGCAGTTCTTC. Protein product: CATSRGDQRGWAYNEQFF.

This rearrangement joins TRBV23-1 to TRBJ2-7; possibly TRBD2 for D (5 bases). TRBV23-1 is an ORF; its function is uncertain. V was clipped by 7 bases and J by 0 bases, with 19 bases between them. The CDR3 covers 16 residues. The CDR3 protein is CASTLGEINFSYEQYF. The CDR3, as DNA: TGCGCCAGCACTTTGGGAGAGATCAACTTCTCCTACGAGCAGTACTTC.

This chain connects TRBV5-1 to TRBJ2-5; maybe TRBD2 (6 bases). Between the trimmed V and J ends, which lost 2 bases and 5 bases, there was a span of 13 bases. This CDR3 comprises 14 residues. Per germline, CDR1 SGHRS and CDR2 YFSETQ. The DNA for the CDR3 is TGCGCCAGCAGCTTAGGAGGGGTTGCGGAGACCCAGTACTTC. Protein product: CASSLGGVAETQYF.

The chain recombines TRBV27 with TRBJ2-1, with 8 bases aligning to TRBD2. V dropped 4 bases and J dropped 9; count of bases not matched to a gene: 8. This CDR3 contains 14 residues. Germline values: CDR1 MNHEY, CDR2 SMNVEV (reference sequence). The CDR3 loop reads CASSWQREKGEQFF. The DNA for the CDR3 is TGTGCCAGCAGTTGGCAGCGGGAGAAAGGTGAGCAGTTCTTC.

J is TRBJ2-3 and V is TRBV29-1, with 9 nucleotides matching TRBD1. The CDR3 extends over 16 amino acids. The trim removed 3 bases at V and 4 bases at J, leaving 11 bases unmatched. Per the germline V gene, CDR1 is SQVTM and CDR2 is ANQGSEA. Here the CDR3 DNA reads TGCAGCGTTGATCCCCCTCTACAGGGGGCTGCAGATACGCAGTATTTT. It encodes CSVDPPLQGAADTQYF.

The chain uses TRBV10-3 and TRBJ1-2; possibly TRBD1 for D (5 bases). Germline CDR1 reads ENHRY; CDR2 reads SYGVKD. The CDR3 runs to 13 residues. The V end was cut by 4 bases, the J end by 8 bases, with 14 bases between. This CDR3 reads CAISGIGAAGYTF. In nucleotides, the CDR3 is TGTGCCATCAGTGGGATAGGGGCGGCAGGCTACACCTTC.

The genes are TRBV18 and TRBJ2-5; a weak D match, TRBD2 (5 bases). V shed 3 bases and J shed 1 base, with 15 bases lying between them. From germline, CDR1 is KGHSH and CDR2 LQKENI. CDR3 length: 16 amino acids. The CDR3 nucleotides read TGTGCCAGCTCACCGTTCAGCGGTACGGCCCAAGAGACCCAGTACTTC. Its translation is CASSPFSGTAQETQYF.

The chain combines TRBV2 with TRBJ2-5; D perhaps matches TRBD2 (6 bases). Germline V gene sequence: CDR1 SNHLY, CDR2 FYNNEI. Trimming pared 1 base from V and 5 bases from J, leaving 11 bases between. The CDR3 is made up of 14 amino acids. The CDR3 DNA follows: TGTGCCAGCAGTGAAGGTCGGGGGATGGAGACCCAGTACTTC. It is translated as CASSEGRGMETQYF. The whole variable domain, filled in from reference TRBV2 and TRBJ2-5, reads EPEVTQTPSHQVTQMGQEVILRCVPISNHLYFYWYRQILGQKVEFLVSFYNNEISEKSEIFDDQFSVERPDGSNFTLKIRSTKLEDSAMYFCASSEGRGMETQYFGPGTRLLVL.

V gene TRBV11-2 combines with J gene TRBJ2-7, with 12 positions matching TRBD2. Per germline, CDR1 SGHAT and CDR2 FQNNGV. J gave up 3 bases and V 6 bases, and 9 bases lay outside the gene matches. CDR3 size: 16 residues. CDR3 nucleotides: TGTGCCAGCAGTCGGACTAGCGGGGCGGAAAACTACGAGCAGTACTTC. Translating gives CASSRTSGAENYEQYF.

This clone was counted a few times. V and J are TRBV5-1 and TRBJ1-2; D remains unclear. The CDR3 is 16 residues long. V was pared by 4 bases and J by 4 bases, with 20 bases between. CDR1 SGHRS and CDR2 YFSETQ come from the germline V gene. In DNA, the CDR3 is TGCGCCAGCAGCCTGAACCCGGCGGACGGGGTCTATGGCTACACCTTC. Translation gives CASSLNPADGVYGYTF.

The genes are TRBV9 and TRBJ1-2; no clear D gene. The germline gives CDR1 SGDLS, CDR2 YYNGEE. Trimming pared 3 bases from V and 2 bases from J, leaving 11 bases between. This CDR3 has 14 amino acids. CDR3 bases: TGTGCCAGCAGCGCCCAACAGAGCAACTATGGCTACACCTTC. Encoded protein: CASSAQQSNYGYTF.

The chain joins TRBV7-2 to TRBJ1-1, with a weak D call TRBD1 (5 bases). This CDR3 spans 15 amino acids. CDR1 and CDR2 from the germline V gene are SGHTA and FQGNSA. Deletions cut 5 bases from V and 3 bases from J, with 16 bases between. CDR3 nucleotides: TGTGCCAGCAGCCCACAGGTTGGGCTGGACACTGAAGCTTTCTTT. This sequence encodes CASSPQVGLDTEAFF. The full variable domain, with the rest looked up from reference TRBV7-2 and TRBJ1-1, is GAGVSQSPSNKVTEKGKDVELRCDPISGHTALYWYRQSLGQGLEFLIYFQGNSAPDKSGLPSDRFSAERTGGSVSTLTIQRTQQEDSAVYLCASSPQVGLDTEAFFGQGTRLTVV.

The CDR3 region has the DNA TGTGCCAGCCAGGACAGGGGGCAACGCGAGCAGTACTTC. Its translation: CASQDRGQREQYF. The V gene is TRBV25-1, the J gene TRBJ2-7, with 11 bases matching TRBD1. This CDR3 has 13 amino acids. V shed 8 bases and J 6 bases; nucleotides not matched to a gene: 6. From germline, CDR1 is MGHDK and CDR2 SYGVNS.

V usage is TRBV5-4 and J usage is TRBJ1-2; D is uncertain. V dropped 2 bases and J dropped 2 bases, with 7 bases sitting between them. Germline lookup yields CDR1 SGHNT and CDR2 YYREEE (reference sequence). The CDR3 extends over 13 amino acids. The CDR3 DNA sequence: TGTGCCAGCAGCTTTCCGGGGAACTATGGCTACACCTTC. Its translation is CASSFPGNYGYTF.

Here the CDR3 reads CAGQVNTEAFF. The CDR3 DNA reads TGTGCCGGTCAGGTGAACACTGAAGCTTTCTTT. The rearrangement joins TRBV2 to TRBJ1-1; no firm D call. Per germline, CDR1 SNHLY and CDR2 FYNNEI. V lost 11 bases, J lost 0 bases, and 7 bases lay in between. The CDR3 sequence is 11 residues long.

The genes are TRBV27 and TRBJ2-6; TRBD1 aligns across 7 bases. Germline CDR1 is MNHEY and CDR2 is SMNVEV (reference sequence). The V gene end was trimmed by 1 base and the J gene end by 11 bases; junction bases not matched to a gene: 8. The CDR3 has 15 amino acids. CDR3 sequence (DNA): TGTGCCAGCAGTTTATTGGGGGACAGTGTTCACGTCCTGACTTTC. Amino acids: CASSLLGDSVHVLTF.

The V and J genes are TRBV10-3 and TRBJ1-2; D call uncertain. V lost 0 bases to trimming and J lost 2 bases, with 13 bases between them. Germline CDR1 is ENHRY and CDR2 is SYGVKD. The CDR3 spans 16 residues. CDR3 nucleotide sequence: TGTGCCATCAGTGAGTCCTGGAACGAGGGCAACTATGGCTACACCTTC. As protein: CAISESWNEGNYGYTF.

CDR3 in DNA: TGTGCCAGCAGCCCCAGGACTAGCAGACGAACAGATACGCAGTATTTT. Translation: CASSPRTSRRTDTQYF. This sequence joins TRBV27 and TRBJ2-3; TRBD2 matches at 8 bases. Germline lookup yields CDR1 MNHEY and CDR2 SMNVEV (reference sequence). The ends lost 6 bases at V and 3 bases at J; junction bases unmatched: 11. This CDR3 comprises 16 residues.